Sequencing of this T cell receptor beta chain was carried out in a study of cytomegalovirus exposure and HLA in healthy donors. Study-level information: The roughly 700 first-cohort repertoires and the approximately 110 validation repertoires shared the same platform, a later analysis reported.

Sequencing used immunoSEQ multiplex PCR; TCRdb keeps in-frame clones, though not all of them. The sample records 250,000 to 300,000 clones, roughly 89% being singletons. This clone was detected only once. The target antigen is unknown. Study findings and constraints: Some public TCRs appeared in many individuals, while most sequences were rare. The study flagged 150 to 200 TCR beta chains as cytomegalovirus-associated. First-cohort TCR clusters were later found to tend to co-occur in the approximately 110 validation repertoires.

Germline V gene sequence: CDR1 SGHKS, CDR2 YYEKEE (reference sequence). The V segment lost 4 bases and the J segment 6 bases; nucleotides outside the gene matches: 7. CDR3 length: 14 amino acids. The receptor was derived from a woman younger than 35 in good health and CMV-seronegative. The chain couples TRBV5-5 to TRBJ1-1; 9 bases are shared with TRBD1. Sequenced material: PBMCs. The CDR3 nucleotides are TGTGCCAGCAGCCCCCCGGACAGGGGTCCTGAAGCTTTCTTT. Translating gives CASSPPDRGPEAFF.